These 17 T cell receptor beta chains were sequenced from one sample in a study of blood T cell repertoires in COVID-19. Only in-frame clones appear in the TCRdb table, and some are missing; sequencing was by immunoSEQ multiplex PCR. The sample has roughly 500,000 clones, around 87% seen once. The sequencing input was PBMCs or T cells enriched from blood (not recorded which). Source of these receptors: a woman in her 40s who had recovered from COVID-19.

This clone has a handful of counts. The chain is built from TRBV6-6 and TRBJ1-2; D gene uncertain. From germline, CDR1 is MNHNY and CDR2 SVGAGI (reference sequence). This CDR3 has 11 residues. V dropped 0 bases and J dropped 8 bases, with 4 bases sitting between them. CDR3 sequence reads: CASSYSEGYTF. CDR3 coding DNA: TGTGCCAGCAGTTACTCGGAGGGCTACACCTTC.

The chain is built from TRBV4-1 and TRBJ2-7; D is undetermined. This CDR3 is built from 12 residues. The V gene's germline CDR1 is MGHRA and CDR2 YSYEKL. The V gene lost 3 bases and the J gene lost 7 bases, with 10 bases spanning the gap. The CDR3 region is CASSHGSREQYF. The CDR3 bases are TGCGCCAGCAGCCACGGGTCCCGGGAGCAGTACTTC.

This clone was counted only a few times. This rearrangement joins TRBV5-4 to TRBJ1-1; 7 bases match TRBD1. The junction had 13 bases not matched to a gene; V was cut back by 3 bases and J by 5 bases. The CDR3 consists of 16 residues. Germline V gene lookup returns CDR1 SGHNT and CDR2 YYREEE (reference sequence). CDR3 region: CASSSTQQGWGTEAFF. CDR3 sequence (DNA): TGTGCCAGCAGCTCCACCCAACAGGGGTGGGGGACTGAAGCTTTCTTT.

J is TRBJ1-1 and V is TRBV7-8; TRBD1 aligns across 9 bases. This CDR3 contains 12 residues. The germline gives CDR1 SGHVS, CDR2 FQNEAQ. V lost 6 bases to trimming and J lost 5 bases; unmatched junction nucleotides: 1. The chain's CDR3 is CASRGTGTEAFF. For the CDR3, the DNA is TGTGCCAGCAGGGGGACAGGGACTGAAGCTTTCTTT. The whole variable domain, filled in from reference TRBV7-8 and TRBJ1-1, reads GAGVSQSPRYKVAKRGQDVALRCDPISGHVSLFWYQQALGQGPEFLTYFQNEAQLDKSGLPSDRFFAERPEGSVSTLKIQRTQQEDSAVYLCASRGTGTEAFFGQGTRLTVV.

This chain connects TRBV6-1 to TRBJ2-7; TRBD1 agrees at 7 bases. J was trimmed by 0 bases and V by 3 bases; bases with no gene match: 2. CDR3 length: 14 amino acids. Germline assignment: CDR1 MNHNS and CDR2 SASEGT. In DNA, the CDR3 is TGTGCCAGCAGTGACAGGGGGACCTCCTACGAGCAGTACTTC. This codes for CASSDRGTSYEQYF.

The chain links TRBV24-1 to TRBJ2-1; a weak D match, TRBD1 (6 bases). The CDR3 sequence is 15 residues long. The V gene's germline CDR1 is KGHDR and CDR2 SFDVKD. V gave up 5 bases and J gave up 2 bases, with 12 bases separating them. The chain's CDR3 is CATSAPQGAYNEQFF. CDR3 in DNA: TGTGCCACCAGTGCTCCACAGGGTGCCTACAATGAGCAGTTCTTC.

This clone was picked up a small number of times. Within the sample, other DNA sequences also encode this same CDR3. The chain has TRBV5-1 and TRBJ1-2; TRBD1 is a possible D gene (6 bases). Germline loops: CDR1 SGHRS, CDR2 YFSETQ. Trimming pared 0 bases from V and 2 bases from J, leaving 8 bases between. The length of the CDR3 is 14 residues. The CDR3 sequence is CASSLGQGNYGYTF. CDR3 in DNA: TGCGCCAGCAGCTTGGGGCAGGGGAACTATGGCTACACCTTC.

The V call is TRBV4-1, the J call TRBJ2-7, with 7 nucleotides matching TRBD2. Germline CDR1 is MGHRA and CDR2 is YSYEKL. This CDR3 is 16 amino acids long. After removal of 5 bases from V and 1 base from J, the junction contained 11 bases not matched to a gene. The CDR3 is CASSSGTTRLSYEQYF. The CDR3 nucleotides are TGCGCCAGCAGCTCCGGGACTACCCGACTTTCCTACGAGCAGTACTTC.

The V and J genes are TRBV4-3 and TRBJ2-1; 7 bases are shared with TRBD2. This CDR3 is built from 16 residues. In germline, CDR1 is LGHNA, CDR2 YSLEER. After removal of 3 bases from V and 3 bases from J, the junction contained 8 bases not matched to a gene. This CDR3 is CASSQAWREFYNEQFF. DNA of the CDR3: TGCGCCAGCAGCCAGGCTTGGCGGGAGTTCTACAATGAGCAGTTCTTC.

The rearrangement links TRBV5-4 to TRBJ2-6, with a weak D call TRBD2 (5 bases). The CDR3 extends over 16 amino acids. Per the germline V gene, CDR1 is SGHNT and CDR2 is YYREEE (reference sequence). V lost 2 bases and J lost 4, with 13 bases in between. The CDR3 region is CASSLRVVAGANVLTF. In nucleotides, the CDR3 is TGTGCCAGCAGCTTACGGGTGGTAGCGGGGGCCAACGTCCTGACTTTC.

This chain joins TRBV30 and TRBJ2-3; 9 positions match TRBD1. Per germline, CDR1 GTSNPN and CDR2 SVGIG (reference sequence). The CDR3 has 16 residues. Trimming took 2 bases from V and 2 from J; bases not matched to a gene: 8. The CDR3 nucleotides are TGTGCCTGGAGTCCCGGACAGGGGTACACCACAGATACGCAGTATTTT. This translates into CAWSPGQGYTTDTQYF.

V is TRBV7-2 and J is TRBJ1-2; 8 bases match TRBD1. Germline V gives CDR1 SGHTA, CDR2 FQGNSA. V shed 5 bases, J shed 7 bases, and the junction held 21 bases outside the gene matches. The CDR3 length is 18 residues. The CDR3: CASSVSFSPGQGFFGYTF. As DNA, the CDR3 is TGTGCCAGCAGCGTTAGCTTTTCGCCCGGACAGGGTTTTTTTGGCTACACCTTC.

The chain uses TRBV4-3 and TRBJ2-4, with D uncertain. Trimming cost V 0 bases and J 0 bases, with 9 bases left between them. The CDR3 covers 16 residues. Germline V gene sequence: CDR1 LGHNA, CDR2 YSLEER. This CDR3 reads CASSQDMTLAKNIQYF. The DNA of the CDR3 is TGCGCCAGCAGCCAAGATATGACTTTAGCCAAAAACATTCAGTACTTC.

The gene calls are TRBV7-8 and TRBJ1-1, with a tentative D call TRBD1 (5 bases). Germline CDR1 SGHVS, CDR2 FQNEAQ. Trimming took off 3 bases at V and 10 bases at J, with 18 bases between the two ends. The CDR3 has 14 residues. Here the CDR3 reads CASSLNTRGGRAFF. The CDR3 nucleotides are TGTGCCAGCAGCTTGAACACCCGGGGGGGAAGAGCTTTCTTT.

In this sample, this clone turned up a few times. The CDR3 spells CASSEQGNTGELFF. CDR3 in DNA: TGTGCCAGCAGTGAACAGGGGAACACCGGGGAGCTGTTTTTT. The chain links TRBV6-1 to TRBJ2-2; possible D gene TRBD1, 5 bases. Between the trimmed V and J ends, which lost 2 bases and 1 base, there was a span of 5 bases. The CDR3 length is 14 residues. Germline assignment: CDR1 MNHNS and CDR2 SASEGT.

CDR3 in DNA: TGTGCCAGCAGCCAAGAACTGGGACTAGCAGGCTCCTACAATGAGCAGTTCTTC. It codes for CASSQELGLAGSYNEQFF. J is TRBJ2-1 and V is TRBV4-2; 9 nucleotides match TRBD2. J lost 0 bases, V lost 0 bases, and 6 bases had no gene match. Per germline, CDR1 LGHNA and CDR2 YNFKEQ. This CDR3 has 18 amino acids.

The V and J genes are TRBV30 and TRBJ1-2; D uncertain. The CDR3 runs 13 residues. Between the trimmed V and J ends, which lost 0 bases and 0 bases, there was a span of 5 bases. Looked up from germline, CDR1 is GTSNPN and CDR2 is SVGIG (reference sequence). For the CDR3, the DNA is TGTGCCTGGAGTGTTTTATCTAACTATGGCTACACCTTC. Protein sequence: CAWSVLSNYGYTF.